The source of this T cell receptor beta chain is a study of T cell repertoires in cytomegalovirus infection. This clonotype was observed a handful of times. Its antigen is unidentified. CDR3 length: 14 amino acids. Looked up from germline, CDR1 is MGHRA and CDR2 is YSYEKL. V shed 3 bases and J 6 bases; nucleotides not matched to a gene: 7. TCRdb re-called the reads through MiXCR, storing one row per CDR3 protein. This sample carries around 770,000 distinct CDR3 sequences, roughly 28% of them seen once, and the ten largest clones take approximately 14%. The rearrangement joins TRBV4-1 to TRBJ1-1; 7 bases fit TRBD1. This TCR derives from a human donor in good health (CMV status not recorded). Some clones in this sample may be carry-over from other donors' samples. The sequenced sample was cultured CD8+ T cells from PBMCs, obtained from culture after CMV antigen stimulation. CDR3 sequence: CASSHLRGSAEAFF. The CDR3 DNA follows: TGCGCCAGCAGCCACCTCAGGGGGAGCGCTGAAGCTTTCTTT.